This entry concerns a single TCR beta chain. The clone's antigen remains unknown. Within one base of it there is no much larger clone, and no base qualities were kept. This sample was included in a study of OX40 agonist ivuxolimab in advanced cancers. About the study as a whole: Ivuxolimab was an agonistic, fully human IgG2 monoclonal antibody directed against OX40 (CD134), a costimulatory receptor. Of the roughly 53 patients in dose escalation, some 20 had hepatocellular carcinoma, around 15 had melanoma, 9 had renal cell carcinoma and 9 had head and neck cancer. Intravenous ivuxolimab was administered to patients every 2 weeks at six dose levels: 0.01, 0.1, 0.3, 1.5, 3 and 10 mg/kg. Partial responses occurred in three dose-escalation patients, of whom one had hepatocellular carcinoma and two had cutaneous melanoma. Prior anti-PD-1, anti-PD-L1 or anti-CTLA-4 therapy was permitted, and 40% to 50% of dose-escalation patients had received checkpoint inhibitors. The paper reports the monotherapy dose-escalation portion (N = 52 patients) of the phase I ivuxolimab trial. The dose-escalation cohort was roughly 87% male with a mean age of approximately 60 years, ranging from 23 to 79. The purpose of peripheral TCRbeta sequencing was to test whether ivuxolimab changed TCR sequence diversity and led to clonal T-cell expansion.

Patients with a history of autoimmune disease or receiving systemic immunosuppression were excluded from the trial. In every dose cohort, peripheral blood was drawn for TCR sequencing at baseline, cycle 4 day 1, and cycle 7 day 1. The samples were taken from a phase I, first-in-human, multicenter, open-label dose-escalation trial of ivuxolimab. Adults with locally advanced or metastatic melanoma, renal cell, hepatocellular, or head and neck squamous cell carcinoma were enrolled in the trial. Before TCR sequencing, CD4+ and CD8+ T cells were separately sorted from peripheral blood. For sequencing of the TCRbeta CDR3 region, genomic DNA was extracted from the sorted cells. The immunoSEQ Assay was used for sequencing of TCRbeta CDR3 regions. TCRdb re-hosts the immuneACCESS table, in-frame sequences only. Its copies lack some clones; in the studies checked, an unresolved V gene accounts for under half of them, and the cause for the rest is not known. For this sample the table gives some 80,000 clones, of which roughly 92% were detected only once. The ten most abundant clones make up 0.55% to 0.65% of the sample.

Here is what the overall study found, with its caveats: After ivuxolimab, expanded clones were on average more numerous among CD8+ T cells than among CD4+ T cells. Partial responders in the 0.1-3.0 mg/kg groups had among the lowest normalized peripheral clonal expansion, especially among CD8+ T cells. At doses of 0.1 to 3.0 mg/kg, clonal expansion of both CD4+ and CD8+ blood T cells was observed from baseline to week 6. The antigen specificity of the peripheral T cells that underwent clonal expansion was not determined. Low levels of normalized T-cell clonal expansion were also seen in some patients who did not respond.

The source of this sequence is an adult with an advanced solid tumor such as melanoma, head and neck, liver or kidney cancer. Here the sequenced sample was CD4+ or CD8+ T cells sorted from blood, taken in a trial of the OX40 agonist ivuxolimab.

The CDR3 region reads CSTRRGTDTQYF. The bases read TGCAGCACCCGAAGGGGTACAGATACGCAGTATTTT. The V and J segments used are TRBV29-1 and TRBJ2-3; possibly the D gene is TRBD1, per 5 matching bases. As encoded in the germline V gene, CDR1 is SQVTM while CDR2 is ANQGSEA. V is pared back by 8 bases and J by 3 bases, with 12 bases lying between the germline termini. Counted from cysteine to phenylalanine, this CDR3 has 12 amino acids. Only the CDR3 DNA is retained, 36 bases long and in frame from the first base.